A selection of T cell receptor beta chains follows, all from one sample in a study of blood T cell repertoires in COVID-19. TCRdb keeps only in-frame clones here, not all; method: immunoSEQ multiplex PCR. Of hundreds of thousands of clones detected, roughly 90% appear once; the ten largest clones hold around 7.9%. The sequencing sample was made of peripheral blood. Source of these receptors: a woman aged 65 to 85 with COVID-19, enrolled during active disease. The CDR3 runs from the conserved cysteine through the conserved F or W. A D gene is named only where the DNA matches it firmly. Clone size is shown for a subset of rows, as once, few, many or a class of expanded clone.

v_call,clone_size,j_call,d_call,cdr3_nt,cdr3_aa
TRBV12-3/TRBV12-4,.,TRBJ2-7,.,TGTGCCAGCAGTTTGGCACCGACCTACGAGCAGTACTTC,CASSLAPTYEQYF
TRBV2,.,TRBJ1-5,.,TGTGCCAGCAGTGAACACAGCCCCTTGAATCAGCCCCAGCATTTT,CASSEHSPLNQPQHF
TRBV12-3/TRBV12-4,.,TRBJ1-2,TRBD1,TGTGCCAGCAGTGTTACAGGGGAGAATGGCTACACCTTC,CASSVTGENGYTF
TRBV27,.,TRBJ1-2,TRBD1,TGTGCCAGCAGTATCACAGGGGGCGACTATGGCTACACCTTC,CASSITGGDYGYTF
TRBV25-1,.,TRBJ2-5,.,TGTGCCAGCAGTGAATTTCTACCACGGGAGACCCAGTACTTC,CASSEFLPRETQYF
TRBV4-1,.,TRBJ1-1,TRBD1,TGCGCCAGCAGCCAAGGGGACAGGTCCACTGAAGCTTTCTTT,CASSQGDRSTEAFF
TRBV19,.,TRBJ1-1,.,TGTGCCAGTAGCGTTCGGACATCCAACACTGAAGCTTTCTTT,CASSVRTSNTEAFF
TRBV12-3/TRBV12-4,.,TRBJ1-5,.,TGTGCCAGCAGTTTAGGTTACAATCAGCCCCAGCATTTT,CASSLGYNQPQHF
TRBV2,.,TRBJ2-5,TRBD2,TGTGCCAGCAGTGGACTAGCTCTCGAGACCCAGTACTTC,CASSGLALETQYF
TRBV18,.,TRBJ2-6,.,TGTGCCAGCTCAGTTTCAGTTGGGGCCAACGTCCTGACTTTC,CASSVSVGANVLTF
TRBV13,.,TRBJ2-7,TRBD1,TGTGCCAGTTCATTCCGGGACAGGTCGTCCTACGAGCAGTACTTC,CASSFRDRSSYEQYF
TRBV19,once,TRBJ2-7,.,TGTGCCAGTAGTAGGCAGGCCAGCTCCTACGAGCAGTACTTC,CASSRQASSYEQYF
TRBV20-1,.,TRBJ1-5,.,TGCAGTGCTAGTAGTCTCGACTCTCAGCCCCAGCATTTT,CSASSLDSQPQHF
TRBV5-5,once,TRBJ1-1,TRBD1,TGTGCCAGCAGCTCAACAGGGGCGACTGAAGCTTTCTTT,CASSSTGATEAFF
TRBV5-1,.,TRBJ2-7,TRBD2,TGCGCCAGCAGCCTAACAGCGGGGCCGCTCTACGAGCAGTACTTC,CASSLTAGPLYEQYF
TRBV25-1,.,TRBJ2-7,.,TGTGCCAGCAGTGAATTCAGCTCCTACGAGCAGTACTTC,CASSEFSSYEQYF
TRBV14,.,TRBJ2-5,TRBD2,TGTGCCAGCAGCCGACCGGGACTAGCAAGGGAGACCCAGTACTTC,CASSRPGLARETQYF
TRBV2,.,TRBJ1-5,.,TGTGCCAGCAGTGGGACCGGGAGGCCCCAGCATTTT,CASSGTGRPQHF
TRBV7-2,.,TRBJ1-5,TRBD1,TGTGCCAGCAGAGACAAGGGGGCAGGCAATCAGCCCCAGCATTTT,CASRDKGAGNQPQHF
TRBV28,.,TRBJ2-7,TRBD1,TGTGCCAGCCATGGACAGGGTTCCGAGCAGTACTTC,CASHGQGSEQYF
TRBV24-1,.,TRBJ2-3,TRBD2,TGTGCCACCAGTGGGACCCGGGAGGCAGATACGCAGTATTTT,CATSGTREADTQYF
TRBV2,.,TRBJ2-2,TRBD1,TGTGCCAGCAAGGAACAGGGGGCGGACACCGGGGAGCTGTTTTTT,CASKEQGADTGELFF
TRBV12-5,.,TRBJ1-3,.,TGTGCTAGTGGTTTAGAGGAGGGAACCTCCATATATTTT,CASGLEEGTSIYF
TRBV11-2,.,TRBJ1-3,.,TGTGCCAGCAGTAACAGAATCTCTGGAAACACCATATATTTT,CASSNRISGNTIYF
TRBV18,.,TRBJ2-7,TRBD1,TGTGCCAGCTCACCCGACAGGGTCCACGAGCAGTACTTC,CASSPDRVHEQYF
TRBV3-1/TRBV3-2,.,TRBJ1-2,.,TGTGCCAGCAAACCCCTTGGGGGGGCTAACTATGGCTACACCTTC,CASKPLGGANYGYTF
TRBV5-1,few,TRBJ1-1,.,TGCGCCAGCAGCCTCACGGGGAACACTGAAGCTTTCTTT,CASSLTGNTEAFF
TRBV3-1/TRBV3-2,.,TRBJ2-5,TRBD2,TGTGCCAGCAGCCGGCGCTATCTGGGACTAGCGGGGGGGGAGACCCAGTACTTC,CASSRRYLGLAGGETQYF
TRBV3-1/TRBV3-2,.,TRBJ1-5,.,TGTGCCAGCAGCCAAGATATTAGGAGGGCGCCCTGGGGTCAGCCCCAGCATTTT,CASSQDIRRAPWGQPQHF
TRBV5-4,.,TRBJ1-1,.,TGTGCCAGCAGCCTGTCGGGGGGCACTGAAGCTTTCTTT,CASSLSGGTEAFF
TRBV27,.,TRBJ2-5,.,TGTGCCAGCAGTTTATCGAACGGAGAGACCCAGTACTTC,CASSLSNGETQYF
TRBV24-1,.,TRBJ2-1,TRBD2,TGTGCCACCAGTGACTTTAGCGGGGGGGCCTACAATGAGCAGTTCTTC,CATSDFSGGAYNEQFF
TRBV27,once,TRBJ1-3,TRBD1,TGTGCCAGCAGTCCCTACAGGGGGCCTGGAAACACCATATATTTT,CASSPYRGPGNTIYF
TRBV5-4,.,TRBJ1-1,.,TGTGCCAGCAGCCCCAGACAGGAGGAAGCTTTCTTT,CASSPRQEEAFF
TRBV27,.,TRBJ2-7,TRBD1,TGTGCCAGCAGTACCGGGACAGAACACTACGAGCAGTACTTC,CASSTGTEHYEQYF
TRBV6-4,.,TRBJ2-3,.,TGTGCCAGCAGTGACTACGGCGGGGCCGGGGATACGCAGTATTTT,CASSDYGGAGDTQYF
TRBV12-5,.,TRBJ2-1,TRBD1,TGTGCTAGTCAAACGGACAGGGGCGGCAATGAGCAGTTCTTC,CASQTDRGGNEQFF
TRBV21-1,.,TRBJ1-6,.,TGTGCCAGCAGCAGATTACTTAATTCACCCCTCCACTTT,CASSRLLNSPLHF
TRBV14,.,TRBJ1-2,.,TGTGCCAGCAGTCCCATCTACAGGGAGAATGGCTACACCTTC,CASSPIYRENGYTF
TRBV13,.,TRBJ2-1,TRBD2,TGTGCCAGCAGCTTAGCCCCGGGGGGCTACAATGAGCAGTTCTTC,CASSLAPGGYNEQFF
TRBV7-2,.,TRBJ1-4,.,TGTGCCAGCAGCTTACAACAGGGACCTAATGAAAAACTGTTTTTT,CASSLQQGPNEKLFF
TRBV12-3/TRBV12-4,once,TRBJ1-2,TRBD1,TGTGCCAGCAGTTTGGTAGGGGGCTGGGGCTACACCTTC,CASSLVGGWGYTF
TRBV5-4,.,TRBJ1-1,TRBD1,TGTGCCAGCAGCTTCCGACAGGGGGCAGGAGACACTGAAGCTTTCTTT,CASSFRQGAGDTEAFF
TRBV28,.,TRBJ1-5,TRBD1,TGTGCCGCCGTCCCCCCAGGGGGCCGCAATCAGCCCCAGCATTTT,CAAVPPGGRNQPQHF
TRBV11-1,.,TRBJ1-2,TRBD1,TGTGCCAGCAGCTTTGGTTCAGGGGGCGAATCTGGCTACACCTTC,CASSFGSGGESGYTF
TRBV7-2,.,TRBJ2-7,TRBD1,TGTGCCAGCAGCTCCGGACAGGGCGCAGGCGAGCAGTACTTC,CASSSGQGAGEQYF